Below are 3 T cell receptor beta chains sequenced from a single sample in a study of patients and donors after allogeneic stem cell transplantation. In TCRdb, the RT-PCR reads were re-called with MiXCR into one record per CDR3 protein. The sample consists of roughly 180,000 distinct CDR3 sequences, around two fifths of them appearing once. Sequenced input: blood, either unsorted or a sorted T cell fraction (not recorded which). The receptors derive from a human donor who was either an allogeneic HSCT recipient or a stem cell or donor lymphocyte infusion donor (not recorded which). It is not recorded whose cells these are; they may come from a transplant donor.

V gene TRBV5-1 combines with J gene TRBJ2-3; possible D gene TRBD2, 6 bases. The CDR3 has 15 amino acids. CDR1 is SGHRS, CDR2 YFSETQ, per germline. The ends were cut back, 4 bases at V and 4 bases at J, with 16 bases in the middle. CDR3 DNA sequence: TGCGCCAGCAGCCGCGACCAGGGAGGACCAGATACGCAGTATTTT. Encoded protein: CASSRDQGGPDTQYF. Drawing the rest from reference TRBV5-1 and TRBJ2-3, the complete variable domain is KAGVTQTPRYLIKTRGQQVTLSCSPISGHRSVSWYQQTPGQGLQFLFEYFSETQRNKGNFPGRFSGRQFSNSRSEMNVSTLELGDSALYLCASSRDQGGPDTQYFGPGTRLTVL.

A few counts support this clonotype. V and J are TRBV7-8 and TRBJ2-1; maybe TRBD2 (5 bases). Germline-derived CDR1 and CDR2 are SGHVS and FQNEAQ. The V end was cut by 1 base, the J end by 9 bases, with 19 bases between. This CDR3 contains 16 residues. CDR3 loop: CASSLEASSGYGEQFF. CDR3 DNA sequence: TGTGCCAGCAGCTTAGAAGCTAGCTCGGGTTACGGTGAGCAGTTCTTC.

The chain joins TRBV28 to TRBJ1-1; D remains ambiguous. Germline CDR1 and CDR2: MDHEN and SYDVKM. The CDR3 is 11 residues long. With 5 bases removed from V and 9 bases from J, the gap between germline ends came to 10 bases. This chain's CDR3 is CASSTGWQAFF. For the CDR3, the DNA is TGTGCCAGCAGTACGGGATGGCAAGCTTTCTTT.